Each of the 32 T cell receptor beta chains below was sequenced from the same sample in a study of T cell responses to AZD1222 COVID-19 vaccine. Measured with immunoSEQ multiplex PCR; TCRdb has only the in-frame clones, and not every one. The repertoire holds 100,000 or so clones, with roughly 92% as singletons. This specimen consisted of peripheral blood, obtained 28 days after the second AZD1222 dose. All receptors come from an adult who received the AZD1222 COVID-19 vaccine.

The chain has TRBV7-8 and TRBJ1-5; no firm D call. The ends were cut back, 4 bases at V and 3 bases at J, with 13 bases in the middle. The germline V gene has CDR1 SGHVS and CDR2 FQNEAQ. The CDR3 runs 15 residues. The DNA of the CDR3 is TGTGCCAGCAGCTACCGAGCGTTGGTCAATCAGCCCCAGCATTTT. Protein sequence: CASSYRALVNQPQHF.

V usage is TRBV3-1 (or the pseudogene TRBV3-2) and J usage is TRBJ1-6; no definite D call. Germline V gene sequence: CDR1 LGHDT, CDR2 YNNKEL (reference sequence). V dropped 3 bases and J dropped 0 bases, with 9 bases sitting between them. The CDR3 runs to 16 residues. Here the CDR3 reads CASSQSQSSYNSPLHF. CDR3 nucleotide sequence: TGTGCCAGCAGCCAGAGCCAGAGCTCCTATAATTCACCCCTCCACTTT.

The rearrangement links TRBV19 to TRBJ2-5, with D perhaps being TRBD1 or TRBD2 (5 bases each). Germline lookup yields CDR1 LNHDA and CDR2 SQIVND (reference sequence). Trimming removed 10 bases at V and 5 bases at J, with 17 bases between. The CDR3 totals 13 residues. This CDR3 reads CATSWGFHETQYF. CDR3 nucleotides: TGTGCCACCTCCTGGGGGTTTCACGAGACCCAGTACTTC.

V and J are TRBV2 and TRBJ1-3; TRBD1 matches at 9 bases. V trimming: 5 bases; J trimming: 3 bases; junction bases outside the gene matches: 14. This CDR3 has 18 amino acids. The germline V gene has CDR1 SNHLY and CDR2 FYNNEI. The CDR3 reads CASSKTDTGGNGGNTIYF. The CDR3 DNA is TGTGCCAGCAGTAAGACAGATACAGGGGGCAACGGTGGAAACACCATATATTTT.

The chain recombines TRBV7-9 with TRBJ2-1; possible D gene TRBD1, 6 bases. Trimming took 5 bases from V and 6 from J, leaving 17 bases between them. CDR1 is SEHNR, CDR2 FQNEAQ, per germline (reference sequence). The CDR3 is made up of 15 amino acids. The CDR3 region has the DNA TGTGCCAGCAGCCCAACCAACAGGGTGCTCAATGAGCAGTTCTTC. Protein sequence: CASSPTNRVLNEQFF.

This rearrangement joins TRBV19 to TRBJ2-7; D tentatively reads TRBD1 or TRBD2 (5 bases each). The V end was cut by 1 base, the J end by 5 bases, with 9 bases between. This CDR3 is built from 13 residues. CDR1 and CDR2 from the germline V gene are LNHDA and SQIVND (reference sequence). The CDR3 is CASSIVRGNEQYF. The DNA of the CDR3 is TGTGCCAGTAGTATAGTGAGGGGAAACGAGCAGTACTTC.

CDR3 sequence (DNA): TGTGCCAGCAGCCCCCTTTTTGGCGAGCAGTTCTTC. As protein: CASSPLFGEQFF. The rearrangement uses TRBV7-2 and TRBJ2-1; no clear D. V was clipped by 5 bases and J by 10 bases, with 12 bases between them. Germline CDR1 is SGHTA and CDR2 is FQGNSA. The CDR3 sequence is 12 residues long.

This chain links TRBV6-1 with TRBJ2-7; 7 bases map to TRBD2. This CDR3 has 15 amino acids. The V and J ends lost 1 base and 0 bases, in that order; junction bases with no gene match: 3. Germline lookup yields CDR1 MNHNS and CDR2 SASEGT. As DNA, the CDR3 is TGTGCCAGCAGTGAAGGGGGGGGGAGCTCCTACGAGCAGTACTTC. It translates to CASSEGGGSSYEQYF.

The chain uses TRBV6-5 and TRBJ1-5, with D unresolved. Trimming stripped 0 bases from V and 0 bases from J, with 6 bases between. The CDR3 contains 15 residues. The germline CDR1 and CDR2 sequences are MNHEY and SVGAGI. DNA for the CDR3: TGTGCCAGCAGTTACTCGTGGTATAGCAATCAGCCCCAGCATTTT. Residues: CASSYSWYSNQPQHF.

The chain uses TRBV19 and TRBJ1-2, with 9 bases aligning to TRBD1. The CDR3 loop spans 17 amino acids. J was trimmed by 0 bases and V by 6 bases; bases with no gene match: 11. CDR1 is LNHDA and CDR2 is SQIVND in the germline V gene (reference sequence). The CDR3 DNA sequence: TGTGCCAGTAGAACCGGGACAGGGATCCTCCCTAACTATGGCTACACCTTC. This sequence encodes CASRTGTGILPNYGYTF.

The chain recombines TRBV2 with TRBJ2-5, with D perhaps TRBD2 (5 bases). The CDR3 consists of 16 residues. The V and J ends lost 6 bases and 2 bases respectively, with 19 bases between them. Germline V gene lookup returns CDR1 SNHLY and CDR2 FYNNEI. The CDR3 bases are TGTGCCAGCAGACCTCCCCTCACCCCGGGACAAGAGACCCAGTACTTC. Translation gives CASRPPLTPGQETQYF.

This clone was observed at least ten times. This chain uses TRBV11-1 with TRBJ2-1; 8 bases are a match to TRBD2. Trimming cost V 5 bases and J 1 base; bases outside gene matches: 4. The CDR3 sequence is 15 residues long. CDR1 is SGHAT and CDR2 is FQDESV in the germline V gene (reference sequence). The CDR3 DNA sequence: TGTGCCAGCAGCACGGGACTAGTTTCCTACAATGAGCAGTTCTTC. Amino acid sequence: CASSTGLVSYNEQFF.

The table lists this clone with a count of one. The rearrangement joins TRBV6-5 to TRBJ1-5; no reliable D call. This CDR3 region has 13 residues. Trimming removed 5 bases from V and 1 base from J, with 6 bases in between. Germline loops: CDR1 MNHEY, CDR2 SVGAGI. The CDR3 protein is CASSTESNQPQHF. In DNA form, the CDR3 reads TGTGCCAGCAGTACAGAGAGCAATCAGCCCCAGCATTTT.

The chain carries TRBV4-1 and TRBJ1-1, with TRBD1 as a possible D gene (5 bases). V lost 5 bases to trimming and J lost 3 bases, with 22 bases between them. CDR1 and CDR2 from the germline V gene are MGHRA and YSYEKL. The CDR3 spans 17 residues. For the CDR3, the DNA is TGCGCCAGCAGCTCACGGACACTTCCGCGAGGTGACACTGAAGCTTTCTTT. It translates to CASSSRTLPRGDTEAFF.

The V gene is TRBV19, the J gene TRBJ1-2, with D unresolved. Trimming cost V 3 bases and J 8 bases, with 13 bases left between them. Germline CDR1 is LNHDA and CDR2 is SQIVND (reference sequence). The CDR3 runs to 13 residues. The CDR3 here is CASSIVTVGGYTF. CDR3 in DNA: TGTGCCAGTAGTATCGTCACCGTCGGGGGCTACACCTTC.

The table lists this clone with a count of one. This rearrangement joins TRBV7-2 to TRBJ2-7; the match to TRBD2 covers 9 bases. V was clipped by 5 bases and J by 6 bases; unmatched bases: 14. Germline-derived CDR1 and CDR2 are SGHTA and FQGNSA. This CDR3 is 16 amino acids long. CDR3 coding DNA: TGTGCCAGCAGCCACCAGCCCGGGACTAGCTGGGCCGAGCAGTACTTC. Translated, it gives CASSHQPGTSWAEQYF.

J is TRBJ1-2 and V is TRBV12-5; no clear D. Germline V gene lookup returns CDR1 LGHNT and CDR2 FRNRAP. V lost 0 bases and J lost 7, with 6 bases in between. This CDR3 is 12 amino acids long. This CDR3 is CASGLVLSGYTF. CDR3 nucleotide sequence: TGTGCTAGTGGTTTGGTACTCTCTGGCTACACCTTC.

The genes are TRBV7-9 and TRBJ1-2, with a weak D call TRBD1 (5 bases). The V end lost 5 bases, the J end lost 4 bases, and 17 bases lay between the germline ends. The germline CDR1 and CDR2 sequences are SEHNR and FQNEAQ (reference sequence). The CDR3 is made up of 15 amino acids. The CDR3 coding sequence is TGTGCCAGCAGCGGAACGCGGGGACGCATCTATGGCTACACCTTC. Amino acid sequence: CASSGTRGRIYGYTF.

This chain links TRBV9 with TRBJ1-2; the D is unclear. The CDR3 has 15 amino acids. CDR1 is SGDLS and CDR2 is YYNGEE in the germline V gene. Trimming removed 3 bases at V and 2 bases at J, with 14 bases between. The CDR3 loop reads CASSAPGTLNYGYTF. In nucleotides, the CDR3 is TGTGCCAGCAGCGCCCCGGGCACCCTCAACTATGGCTACACCTTC.

The V and J genes are TRBV5-4 and TRBJ2-5; D may correspond to TRBD1 or TRBD2 (6 bases each). The CDR3 runs to 14 residues. V gave up 6 bases and J gave up 0 bases, with 12 bases separating them. Germline V CDR1 and CDR2: SGHNT, YYREEE (reference sequence). The CDR3 protein is CASTLGGYQETQYF. In DNA, the CDR3 is TGTGCCAGCACCCTGGGGGGCTACCAAGAGACCCAGTACTTC.

The CDR3 bases are TGTGCCAGCAGCTTGGACAGCTCCGGGGCCAACGTCCTGACTTTC. This encodes CASSLDSSGANVLTF. The chain has TRBV5-4 and TRBJ2-6; D ambiguous. Germline V gene lookup returns CDR1 SGHNT and CDR2 YYREEE (reference sequence). This CDR3 is 15 amino acids long. V was pared by 0 bases and J by 4 bases, with 8 bases between.

The chain has TRBV7-2 and TRBJ2-7, with D perhaps matching TRBD1 (7 bases). Trimming took off 2 bases at V and 7 bases at J, with 15 bases between the two ends. Germline CDR1 reads SGHTA; CDR2 reads FQGNSA. The CDR3 runs 14 residues. The CDR3 reads CASSLQGGLGEQYF. The CDR3, as DNA: TGTGCCAGCAGCTTACAGGGGGGTTTAGGGGAGCAGTACTTC.

This chain connects TRBV3-1 (or the pseudogene TRBV3-2) to TRBJ1-6, with D possibly being TRBD1 (5 bases). Looked up from germline, CDR1 is LGHDT and CDR2 is YNNKEL (reference sequence). CDR3 size: 14 residues. V was pared by 4 bases and J by 7 bases, with 11 bases between. CDR3 bases: TGTGCCAGCAGCCCCGGGACCGGGAATTCACCCCTCCACTTT. Translating gives CASSPGTGNSPLHF.

The chain couples TRBV30 to TRBJ1-2, with D maybe TRBD1 (6 bases). This CDR3 is 13 amino acids long. Germline CDR1 is GTSNPN and CDR2 is SVGIG (reference sequence). The V gene lost 3 bases and the J gene lost 0 bases, with 8 bases spanning the gap. In nucleotides, the CDR3 is TGTGCCTGGAGGGAGGGGGCTAACTATGGCTACACCTTC. Residues: CAWREGANYGYTF.

This chain uses TRBV29-1 with TRBJ1-2; maybe TRBD1 (5 bases). Trimming shortened V by 2 bases and J by 3 bases, and 13 bases separated the two germline ends. This CDR3 region has 14 residues. Per germline, CDR1 SQVTM and CDR2 ANQGSEA. In nucleotides, the CDR3 is TGCAGCGTTGAATTCGGGGGAGCCGACTATGGCTACACCTTC. This translates into CSVEFGGADYGYTF.

V is TRBV5-4 and J is TRBJ2-7; 10 nucleotides line up with TRBD1. CDR1 is SGHNT and CDR2 is YYREEE in the germline V gene (reference sequence). The V and J ends lost 2 bases and 4 bases, in that order; junction bases with no gene match: 3. The CDR3 sequence is 14 residues long. The CDR3 region has the DNA TGTGCCAGCAGCTTCGGACAGGGGGAGTACGAGCAGTACTTC. Its protein is CASSFGQGEYEQYF.

V and J are TRBV28 and TRBJ2-3, with D perhaps TRBD1 (5 bases). Germline CDR1 is MDHEN and CDR2 is SYDVKM. V lost 6 bases and J lost 0, with 13 bases in between. The CDR3 runs 15 residues. The CDR3: CASRPPQGSTDTQYF. The CDR3 DNA reads TGTGCCAGCAGGCCCCCGCAGGGTAGCACAGATACGCAGTATTTT.

V is TRBV5-8 and J is TRBJ1-1; D is uncertain. V lost 5 bases and J lost 6, with 11 bases in between. This CDR3 is built from 12 residues. CDR1 SGHTS and CDR2 YDEGEE come from the germline V gene. This CDR3 is CASSPGRAEAFF. DNA of the CDR3: TGTGCCAGCAGTCCGGGGAGGGCTGAAGCTTTCTTT.

J is TRBJ2-5 and V is TRBV12-3 or TRBV12-4; D possibly corresponds to TRBD2 (5 bases). Trimming took off 5 bases at V and 1 base at J, with 8 bases between the two ends. The CDR3 runs 13 residues. This chain's CDR3 is CASSLRGQETQYF. The CDR3 DNA sequence: TGTGCCAGCAGTCTCCGGGGCCAAGAGACCCAGTACTTC.

The rearrangement links TRBV4-2 to TRBJ2-7, with 9 nucleotides matching TRBD1. There are 19 residues in the CDR3. The germline CDR1 and CDR2 sequences are LGHNA and YNFKEQ. J lost 0 bases, V lost 4 bases, and 16 bases had no gene match. The chain's CDR3 is CASSRQAPPGTGSSYEQYF. CDR3 nucleotide sequence: TGTGCCAGCAGCCGCCAAGCCCCACCCGGGACAGGGAGCTCCTACGAGCAGTACTTC.

The chain joins TRBV3-1 (or the pseudogene TRBV3-2) to TRBJ2-7, with 11 nucleotides matching TRBD2. The trim removed 1 base at V and 3 bases at J, leaving 2 bases unmatched. The CDR3 loop spans 15 amino acids. Germline V CDR1 and CDR2: LGHDT, YNNKEL (reference sequence). The DNA for the CDR3 is TGTGCCAGCAGCCAAGCGACTAGCGGGGACTACGAGCAGTACTTC. Translated, it gives CASSQATSGDYEQYF.

The chain has TRBV11-2 and TRBJ1-1, with 7 bases fitting TRBD1. CDR3 length: 14 amino acids. The germline gives CDR1 SGHAT, CDR2 FQNNGV. Trimming removed 4 bases from V and 1 base from J; junction bases left unmatched: 3. This chain's CDR3 is CASSSYRGNTEAFF. The CDR3 nucleotides read TGTGCCAGCAGCTCGTACAGGGGGAACACTGAAGCTTTCTTT.